These T cell receptor beta chains were read from a single sample in a study of cytomegalovirus exposure and HLA in healthy donors. TCRdb's copy holds only in-frame clones and misses some; the assay was immunoSEQ multiplex PCR. This sample has over 80,000 clones; roughly 85% occur once, and the top ten carry nearly 6%. Sequences were obtained from PBMCs. These receptors all stem from a female donor in good health and CMV-seronegative. Both conserved end residues are part of each CDR3. A D gene is named only where the DNA matches it firmly. Only part of the rows carry a size: once, few, many, or a class if the clone is expanded.

TRBV5-1	TRBD2	TRBJ2-2	NA	TGCGCCAGCAGCTCACTAGCGGTTAAGAACACCGGGGAGCTGTTTTTT	CASSSLAVKNTGELFF
TRBV7-2	TRBD1	TRBJ1-1	NA	TGTGCCAGCAGCTTAGTGGGACAGGGGTGGACTGAAGCTTTCTTT	CASSLVGQGWTEAFF
TRBV11-2	NA	TRBJ2-2	NA	TGTGCCAGCAGCGTTGGTGGGGGGGCCCACACCGGGGAGCTGTTTTTT	CASSVGGGAHTGELFF
TRBV7-7	NA	TRBJ2-7	NA	TGTGCTAGCAGCTTAGGGAGTATCCACGAGCAGTACTTC	CASSLGSIHEQYF
TRBV6-1	NA	TRBJ2-1	NA	TGTGCCAGCGGGCAGGTTAGCGTGTGGGAGCAGTTCTTC	CASGQVSVWEQFF
TRBV25-1	TRBD1	TRBJ2-5	NA	TGTGCCAGCAGTGTTCCAGGGGGCTTGGAGACCCAGTACTTC	CASSVPGGLETQYF
TRBV4-1	NA	TRBJ1-3	NA	TGCGCCAGCAGCCCCCGGGCAGGGGTAGACACCATATATTTT	CASSPRAGVDTIYF
TRBV4-1	NA	TRBJ1-1	NA	TGCGCCAGCAGCCAAGATCGAGACAGCACTGAAGCTTTCTTT	CASSQDRDSTEAFF
TRBV4-3	NA	TRBJ1-5	NA	TGCGCCAGCAGCCACGAACGTGGAGATCAGCCCCAGCATTTT	CASSHERGDQPQHF
TRBV28	TRBD1	TRBJ1-1	NA	TGTGCCAGCAGCCTGACAGGGTCTAGGACTGAAGCTTTCTTT	CASSLTGSRTEAFF
TRBV6-1	NA	TRBJ1-5	NA	TGTGCCAGCAGCCTAGGGGGTAGGCGCAATCAGCCCCAGCATTTT	CASSLGGRRNQPQHF
TRBV7-6	TRBD2	TRBJ2-3	NA	TGTGCCAGCAGCCAAAGGACTAGCGCCCTACCAGATACGCAGTATTTT	CASSQRTSALPDTQYF
TRBV28	NA	TRBJ1-2	NA	TGTGCCAGCTTTGGATTTACAGATGGTGGCTACACCTTC	CASFGFTDGGYTF
TRBV12-2	NA	TRBJ2-7	NA	TGTGCAAGTCGCTTAGCCGTGGGGACAAGTAGCGGGAGCTCCTACGAGCAGTACTTC	CASRLAVGTSSGSSYEQYF
TRBV21-1	NA	TRBJ2-5	few	TGTGCCAGCAGCAATTTGGACAGGGGACCCCAAGAGACCCAGTACTTC	CASSNLDRGPQETQYF
TRBV27	TRBD1	TRBJ1-1	few	TGTGCCACTACCCCCTCGGGACAGGGTAAAGCTTTCTTT	CATTPSGQGKAFF
TRBV4-2	TRBD2	TRBJ2-7	NA	TGTGCCAGCAGCCAAGATGTTGGGACTAGTACCTACGAGCAGTACTTC	CASSQDVGTSTYEQYF
TRBV19	NA	TRBJ2-3	NA	TGTGCCAGTAGGAACGGACTTCCCACAGATACGCAGTATTTT	CASRNGLPTDTQYF
TRBV30	TRBD2	TRBJ2-3	NA	TGTGCCTGGACCCCCATTAGTCGGCTAGCGGCAGATACGCAGTATTTT	CAWTPISRLAADTQYF
TRBV7-2	TRBD2	TRBJ2-2	NA	TGTGCCAGCAGCTTCAAACCGGGACTAGCCTTGTCAGGGGAGCTGTTTTTT	CASSFKPGLALSGELFF
TRBV30	NA	TRBJ1-5	NA	TGTGCCTGGAGTGCAGCTCGGGATGAGCCCCAGCATTTT	CAWSAARDEPQHF
TRBV9	TRBD1	TRBJ1-2	NA	TGTGCCAGCAGCGTAGAGGGGCAGGGGGGTGGCTACACCTTC	CASSVEGQGGGYTF
TRBV28	TRBD2	TRBJ2-1	NA	TGTGCCAGCAGCGCAAGCGGGGGACTTGGCAATGAGCAGTTCTTC	CASSASGGLGNEQFF
TRBV4-2	TRBD2	TRBJ2-2	NA	TGTGCCAGCAGCCCCAACGGACTAGCGGGAGGCGCGAACACCGGGGAGCTGTTTTTT	CASSPNGLAGGANTGELFF
TRBV5-4	TRBD2	TRBJ2-5	NA	TGTGCCAGCAGCTTGGCGGGGGGTAGCGGGGTGGTTAGGACCCAGTACTTC	CASSLAGGSGVVRTQYF
TRBV20-1	NA	TRBJ2-2	NA	TGCAGTGCTAGGACAAGCGGGGAGCTGTTTTTT	CSARTSGELFF
TRBV19	TRBD1	TRBJ2-7	NA	TGTGCCAGTCACGGCGGGACAGGAGCCTACGAGCAGTACTTC	CASHGGTGAYEQYF
TRBV6-1	TRBD2	TRBJ2-7	NA	TGTGCCAGCAGTGCCGATCGAGCGGGGACCTACGAGCAGTACTTC	CASSADRAGTYEQYF
TRBV2	NA	TRBJ1-1	NA	TGTGCCAGCAGTGATTTGGGGGGGACCACTGAAGCTTTCTTT	CASSDLGGTTEAFF
TRBV28	NA	TRBJ1-1	NA	TGTGCCAGCAGTAACCACAGGGATTTGAACACTGAAGCTTTCTTT	CASSNHRDLNTEAFF
TRBV30	NA	TRBJ1-2	NA	TGTGCCTGGAGTGTAATGGGGAGGGAGGCCTATGGCTACACCTTC	CAWSVMGREAYGYTF